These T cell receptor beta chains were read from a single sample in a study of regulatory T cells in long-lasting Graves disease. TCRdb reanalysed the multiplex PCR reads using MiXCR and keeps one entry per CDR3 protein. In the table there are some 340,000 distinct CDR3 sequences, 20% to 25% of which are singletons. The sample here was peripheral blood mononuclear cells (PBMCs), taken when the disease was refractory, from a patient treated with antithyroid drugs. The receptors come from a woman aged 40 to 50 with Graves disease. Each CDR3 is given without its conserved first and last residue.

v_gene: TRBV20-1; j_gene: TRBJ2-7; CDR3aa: SANRRTDISYEQY
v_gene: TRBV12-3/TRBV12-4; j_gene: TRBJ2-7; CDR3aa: ASSLAYAQY
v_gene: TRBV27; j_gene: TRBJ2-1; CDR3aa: ASSLLAGGSYNEQF
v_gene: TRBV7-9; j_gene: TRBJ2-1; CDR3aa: ASSSGGSSYNEQF
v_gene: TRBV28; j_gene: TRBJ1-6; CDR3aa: ASTLTEYNSPLH
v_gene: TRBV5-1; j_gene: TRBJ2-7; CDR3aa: ASSLATGSSYEQY
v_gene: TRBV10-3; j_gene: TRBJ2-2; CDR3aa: AIRTPGLAGVANTGELF
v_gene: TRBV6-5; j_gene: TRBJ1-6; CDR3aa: ASSFSEGSPLH
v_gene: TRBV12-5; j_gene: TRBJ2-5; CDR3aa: ASGLVRRQKETQY
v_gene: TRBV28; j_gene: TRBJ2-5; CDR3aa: ASSAWSGQETQY
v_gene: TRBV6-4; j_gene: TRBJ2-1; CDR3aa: ASSYYPDSLGDNEQF
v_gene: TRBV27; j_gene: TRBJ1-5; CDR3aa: ASSSSGVGNQPQH
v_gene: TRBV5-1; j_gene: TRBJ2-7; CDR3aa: ASSRTDAYEQY
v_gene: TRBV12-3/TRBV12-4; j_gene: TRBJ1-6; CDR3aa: ASRRQGTSPLH
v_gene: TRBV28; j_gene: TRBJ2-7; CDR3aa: ASSFSGPGVNEQY
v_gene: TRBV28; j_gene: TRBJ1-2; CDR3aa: ASSALPDSPADYGYT
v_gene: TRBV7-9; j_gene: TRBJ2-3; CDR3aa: ASSYSPNTDTQY
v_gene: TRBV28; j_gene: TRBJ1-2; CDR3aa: ASMTNYGYT
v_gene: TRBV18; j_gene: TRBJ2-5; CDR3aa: ASSPGHRETQY
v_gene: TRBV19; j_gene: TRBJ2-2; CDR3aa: ASNYGPTGELF
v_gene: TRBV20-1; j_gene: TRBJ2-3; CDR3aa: SAWTSGSLNTQY
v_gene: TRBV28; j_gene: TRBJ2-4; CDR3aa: ASSLGGTRKNIQY
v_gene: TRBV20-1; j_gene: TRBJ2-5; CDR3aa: SARRLAGQETQY
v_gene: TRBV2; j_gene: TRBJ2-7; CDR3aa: ASIWDSVPYEQY
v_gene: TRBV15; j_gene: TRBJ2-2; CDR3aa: ATSRRGWELF
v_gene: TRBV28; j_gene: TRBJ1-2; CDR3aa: ASSSPQEVIYGYT
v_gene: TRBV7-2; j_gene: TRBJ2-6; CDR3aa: ASSAPFIPIPGANVLT
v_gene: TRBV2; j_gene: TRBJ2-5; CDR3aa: ASSGGWQGKETQY
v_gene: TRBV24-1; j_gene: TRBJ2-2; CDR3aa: ATSDELEGPGELF
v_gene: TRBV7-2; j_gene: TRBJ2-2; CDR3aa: ASSLPGAHSNTGELF
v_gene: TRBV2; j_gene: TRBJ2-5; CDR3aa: ASSAPSGFRETQY
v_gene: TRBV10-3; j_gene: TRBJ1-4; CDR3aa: AISAGGREKLF